The sequence of this TCR beta chain was determined in a study of shared clonotypes between healthy human individuals. Regarding the study as a whole: Specimens sampled were limited to blood, with tissue repertoires likely differing. Clonotypes that were shared across several donors made up around 5% of naive CD4 clonotypes. Despite large depth, rarefaction showed incomplete sorted-subset sequencing.

Assay used: immunoSEQ multiplex PCR; TCRdb lists only in-frame clones, some missing. The data contain about 590,000 clones, less than 97% of them singletons. Points on this clone: Its antigen is not identified.

It was CD45RO-negative cells, positively selected for CCR7, that made up naive CD8 cells, with terminally differentiated effector memory CD45RA+ cells excluded. Each sample came from a Caucasian adult donor living in Nashville, Tennessee. This clonotype was sampled from a woman aged 25 to 39 in good health. The specimen was naive CD8+ T cells sorted from blood.

CDR3 loop: CASSSQTSDTGELFF. The CDR3 nucleotides read TGTGCCAGCAGCTCGCAGACTAGCGACACCGGGGAGCTGTTTTTT. This chain uses TRBV7-8 with TRBJ2-2; 8 positions match TRBD2. This CDR3 is built from 15 residues. The J segment lost 3 bases and the V segment lost 4 bases, leaving 4 bases of the junction unmatched. The germline CDR1 and CDR2 sequences are SGHVS and FQNEAQ.